The 15 T cell receptor beta chains listed next were all sequenced from one sample in a study of long-term antiretroviral therapy in people with HIV. At the survey level, the v3.0 immunoSEQ assay was run. Libraries were prepared by immunoSEQ multiplex PCR; TCRdb keeps only in-frame clonotypes and omits some of them. The sample shows 20,000 or so clones, around 81% of them seen only once. The starting material was unsorted PBMCs, obtained 0.1 years before starting antiretroviral therapy. The origin of the receptors is a man aged 35 to 55 with HIV.

Only a few counts were recorded for this clone. The V gene is TRBV7-8, the J gene TRBJ2-5; D gene ambiguous. The CDR3 is 14 residues long. Germline V gives CDR1 SGHVS, CDR2 FQNEAQ. V lost 5 bases, J lost 0 bases, and 10 bases lay in between. The CDR3 sequence is CASSADWYQETQYF. In DNA form, the CDR3 reads TGTGCCAGCAGCGCCGACTGGTACCAAGAGACCCAGTACTTC.

The CDR3 is CASSSGHRNYGYTF. As DNA, the CDR3 is TGTGCCAGCAGCTCGGGACACCGAAACTATGGCTACACCTTC. The chain is built from TRBV21-1 and TRBJ1-2; TRBD1, the table's D call, lacks a check against the DNA. TRBV21-1 is recorded as a pseudogene. The CDR3 sequence is 14 residues long.

The sample holds a few counts of this clone. The gene calls are TRBV9 and TRBJ2-7, with TRBD2 as a possible D gene (6 bases). V was clipped by 0 bases and J by 6 bases, with 13 bases between them. Germline V CDR1 and CDR2: SGDLS, YYNGEE. The CDR3 spans 14 residues. Here the CDR3 reads CASSVAIRGGEQYF. CDR3 nucleotide sequence: TGTGCCAGCAGCGTAGCTATAAGGGGAGGCGAGCAGTACTTC.

The chain is built from TRBV19 and TRBJ1-4; TRBD1 matches at 9 bases. J gave up 11 bases and V 10 bases, and 20 bases lay outside the gene matches. Germline V CDR1 and CDR2: LNHDA, SQIVND (reference sequence). The CDR3 extends over 16 amino acids. The CDR3 sequence: CATDPKGGQGFLKLFF. The CDR3 DNA is TGTGCCACCGACCCCAAGGGGGGACAGGGCTTCTTGAAACTGTTTTTT.

The chain has TRBV5-1 and TRBJ2-3; TRBD2 agrees at 7 bases. CDR1 and CDR2 from the germline V gene are SGHRS and YFSETQ. The CDR3 has 14 amino acids. Losses at the gene ends were 2 bases for V and 2 bases for J; bases not matched to a gene: 2. CDR3 sequence (DNA): TGCGCCAGCAGCTTTGGGAGGGCCACAGATACGCAGTATTTT. Residues: CASSFGRATDTQYF.

This clone has only a few counts. The rearrangement links TRBV19 to TRBJ2-7, with TRBD1 as a possible D gene (6 bases). The CDR3 loop spans 15 amino acids. V gave up 5 bases and J gave up 0 bases, with 14 bases separating them. Germline V gene lookup returns CDR1 LNHDA and CDR2 SQIVND (reference sequence). CDR3 region: CASSAQGPFSYEQYF. The CDR3 DNA reads as TGTGCCAGTAGTGCCCAGGGGCCTTTCTCCTACGAGCAGTACTTC. Filled out from reference TRBV19 and TRBJ2-7, the complete variable domain reads DGGITQSPKYLFRKEGQNVTLSCEQNLNHDAMYWYRQDPGQGLRLIYYSQIVNDFQKGDIAEGYSVSREKKESFPLTVTSAQKNPTAFYLCASSAQGPFSYEQYFGPGTRLTVT.

V is TRBV28 and J is TRBJ1-1; TRBD1 is a possible D gene (5 bases). The V and J ends lost 6 bases and 4 bases respectively, with 18 bases between them. CDR3 length equals 15 residues. Germline loops: CDR1 MDHEN, CDR2 SYDVKM. The CDR3 loop is CASSPVGSGGTEAFF. CDR3 nucleotides: TGTGCCAGCAGCCCGGTAGGGTCGGGGGGCACTGAAGCTTTCTTT.

This chain joins TRBV5-4 and TRBJ2-5, with 9 bases matching TRBD2. V gave up 3 bases and J gave up 4 bases; unmatched junction bases: 7. Per germline, CDR1 SGHNT and CDR2 YYREEE (reference sequence). The CDR3 has 15 amino acids. The CDR3 region has the DNA TGTGCCAGCAGCTCTCATCTTAGCGGGGGAGAGACCCAGTACTTC. This encodes CASSSHLSGGETQYF.

This clone was picked up a small number of times. This chain links TRBV4-3 with TRBJ2-1; 7 bases are shared with TRBD1. V dropped 0 bases and J dropped 8; count of bases not matched to a gene: 10. In germline, CDR1 is LGHNA, CDR2 YSLEER. CDR3 length equals 16 residues. DNA of the CDR3: TGCGCCAGCAGCCAAGATTCCGCGTATCAGGGGGATGAGCAGTTCTTC. Protein product: CASSQDSAYQGDEQFF.

This clone is a singleton in its sample. The V call is TRBV27, the J call TRBJ2-3, with 8 positions matching TRBD1. The CDR3 has 16 residues. The V and J ends lost 5 bases and 3 bases, in that order; junction bases with no gene match: 10. The germline gives CDR1 MNHEY, CDR2 SMNVEV (reference sequence). The CDR3 nucleotides read TGTGCCAGCAGTCCAGGACAGGGTAGGGGGACAGATACGCAGTATTTT. As protein: CASSPGQGRGTDTQYF.

By share of the sample, this clone is medium-sized. The chain combines TRBV7-8 with TRBJ2-7; a weak D match, TRBD2 (6 bases). The V gene's germline CDR1 is SGHVS and CDR2 FQNEAQ. This CDR3 has 19 residues. V was cut by 1 base and J by 0 bases, with 22 bases left in between. As DNA, the CDR3 is TGTGCCAGCAGCTTAGAAGTTCTAGGATCGGGACTTGACTCCTACGAGCAGTACTTC. Protein: CASSLEVLGSGLDSYEQYF.

The V call is TRBV7-2, the J call TRBJ2-2; 7 bases match TRBD1. With V trimmed by 4 bases and J by 1 base, 6 bases remained unmatched. This CDR3 comprises 16 residues. CDR1 is SGHTA and CDR2 is FQGNSA in the germline V gene. The CDR3 region is CASSSQGLRNTGELFF. The CDR3 nucleotides are TGTGCCAGCAGCTCACAGGGGCTAAGGAACACCGGGGAGCTGTTTTTT.

This chain links TRBV2 with TRBJ1-5; 8 nucleotides agree with TRBD1. J lost 4 bases, V lost 6 bases, and 11 bases had no gene match. Germline lookup yields CDR1 SNHLY and CDR2 FYNNEI. The CDR3 totals 16 residues. CDR3 residues: CASRADRARGNQPQHF. Here the CDR3 DNA reads TGTGCCAGCAGAGCGGACAGGGCTAGGGGGAATCAGCCCCAGCATTTT.

V is TRBV7-8 and J is TRBJ1-5; D possibly corresponds to TRBD1 (6 bases). From germline, CDR1 is SGHVS and CDR2 FQNEAQ. Trimming removed 1 base from V and 9 bases from J, with 13 bases in between. The CDR3 is 14 residues long. The CDR3 region has the DNA TGTGCCAGCAGCTTAGAAGGGGGGTCTACGCCCCAGCATTTT. This translates into CASSLEGGSTPQHF.

V and J are TRBV5-1 and TRBJ2-3; tentatively, D is TRBD2 (5 bases). Germline CDR1 reads SGHRS; CDR2 reads YFSETQ. The CDR3 is made up of 14 amino acids. V was trimmed by 2 bases and J by 2 bases, leaving 9 bases between them. CDR3 coding DNA: TGCGCCAGCAGCTTAAACCGGGACACAGATACGCAGTATTTT. As protein: CASSLNRDTDTQYF.